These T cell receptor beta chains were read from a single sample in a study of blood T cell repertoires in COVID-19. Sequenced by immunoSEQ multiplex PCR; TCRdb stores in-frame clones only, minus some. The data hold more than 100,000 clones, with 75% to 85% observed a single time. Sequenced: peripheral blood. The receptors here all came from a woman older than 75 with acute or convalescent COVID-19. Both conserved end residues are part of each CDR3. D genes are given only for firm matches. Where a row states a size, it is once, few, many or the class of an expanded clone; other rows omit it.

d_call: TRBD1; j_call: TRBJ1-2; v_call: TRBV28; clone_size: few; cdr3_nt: TGTGCCAGCAGTTTGCCAGGGGGAAGTATCTATGGCTACACCTTC; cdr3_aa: CASSLPGGSIYGYTF
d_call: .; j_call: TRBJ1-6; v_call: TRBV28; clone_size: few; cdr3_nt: TGTGCCAGCAGTTTGGAAGGGGTTAATTCACCCCTCCACTTT; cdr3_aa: CASSLEGVNSPLHF
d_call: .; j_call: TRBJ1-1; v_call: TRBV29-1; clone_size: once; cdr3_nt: TGCAGCGGCACACAGTTTTCGGACACTGAAGCTTTCTTT; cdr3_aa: CSGTQFSDTEAFF
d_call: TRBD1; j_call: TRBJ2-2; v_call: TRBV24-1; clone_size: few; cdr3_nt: TGTGCCACCAGTCAGACAGGGCGGTCCGGGGAGCTGTTTTTT; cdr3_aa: CATSQTGRSGELFF
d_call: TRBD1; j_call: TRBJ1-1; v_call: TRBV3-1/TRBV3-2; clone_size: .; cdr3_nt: TGTGCCAGCAGCCCGGGACAGCTGAACACTGAAGCTTTCTTT; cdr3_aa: CASSPGQLNTEAFF
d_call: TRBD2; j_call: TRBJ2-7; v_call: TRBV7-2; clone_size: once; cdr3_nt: TGTGCCAGCAGCGAAGGGACTAGCGGGGTTACCTACGAGCAGTACTTC; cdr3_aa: CASSEGTSGVTYEQYF
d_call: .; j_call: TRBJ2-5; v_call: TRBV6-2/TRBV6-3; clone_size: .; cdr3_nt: TGTGCCAGCAGTAACCCGAGTAGCCCGCCGTACCAAGAGACCCAGTACTTC; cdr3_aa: CASSNPSSPPYQETQYF
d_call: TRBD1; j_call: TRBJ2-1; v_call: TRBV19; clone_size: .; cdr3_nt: TGTGCCAGTAGTCCTCCAGGGGGCGGGCAGTTCTTC; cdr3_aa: CASSPPGGGQFF
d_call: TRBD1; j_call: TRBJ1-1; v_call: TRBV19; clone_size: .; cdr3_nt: TGTGCCAGTAGTACAACAGGGGGCGGGTCTGAAGCTTTCTTT; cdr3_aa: CASSTTGGGSEAFF
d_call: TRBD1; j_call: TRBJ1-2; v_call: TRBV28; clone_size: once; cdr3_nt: TGTGCCAGCAGTGAAGGGACAGGGTATGGCTACACCTTC; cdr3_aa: CASSEGTGYGYTF
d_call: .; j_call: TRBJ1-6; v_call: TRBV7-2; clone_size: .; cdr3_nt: TGTGCCAGCAGCCAAGTGGGGCGCGATAATTCACCCCTCCACTTT; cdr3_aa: CASSQVGRDNSPLHF
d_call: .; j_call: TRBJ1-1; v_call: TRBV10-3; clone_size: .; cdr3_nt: TGTGCCATCAGTGAGGGCCCGGGGAGGACTGAAGCTTTCTTT; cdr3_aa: CAISEGPGRTEAFF
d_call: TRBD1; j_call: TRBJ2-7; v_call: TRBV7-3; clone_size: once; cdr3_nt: TGTGCCAGCAGCTTAGGTTCAGGGGGCGAGCAGTACTTC; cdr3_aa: CASSLGSGGEQYF
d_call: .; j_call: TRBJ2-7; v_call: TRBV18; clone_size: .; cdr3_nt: TGTGCCAGCTCACCACAGGGGAACATAGAGCAGTACTTC; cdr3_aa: CASSPQGNIEQYF
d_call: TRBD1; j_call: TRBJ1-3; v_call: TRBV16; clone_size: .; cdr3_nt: TGTGCCAGCAGCCACCGACAGGGGGGTCCTGGAAACACCATATATTTT; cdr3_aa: CASSHRQGGPGNTIYF
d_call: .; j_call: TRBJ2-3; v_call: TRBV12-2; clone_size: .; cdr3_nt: TGTGCAAGTCGCTTAGATGGCGGTAGCACAGATACGCAGTATTTT; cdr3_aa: CASRLDGGSTDTQYF
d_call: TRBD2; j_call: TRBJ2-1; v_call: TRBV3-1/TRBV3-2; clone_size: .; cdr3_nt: TGTGCCAGCAGCCAAGGACTAGCGGGGTCCAATGAGCAGTTCTTC; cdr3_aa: CASSQGLAGSNEQFF
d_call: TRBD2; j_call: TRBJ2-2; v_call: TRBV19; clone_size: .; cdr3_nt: TGTGCCAGTAACCTTGGACTAGCGGGAACCGGGGAGCTGTTTTTT; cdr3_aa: CASNLGLAGTGELFF
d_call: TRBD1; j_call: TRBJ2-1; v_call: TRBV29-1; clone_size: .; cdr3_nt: TGCAGCGTTCGAGACAGGGGCTATACCTCCTACAATGAGCAGTTCTTC; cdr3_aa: CSVRDRGYTSYNEQFF